Given below is one T cell receptor beta chain in context. As yet, its antigen is unknown. The sample is drawn from a study of T cells in Graves' hyperthyroidism and ophthalmopathy. General observations from the study: Ophthalmopathy, as predicted by the model, came a median around 6.7 months after the prediction.

TCR beta CDR3 sequences were amplified from RNA transcripts. The TCR CDR3 first-round RT-PCR relied on the HTBI primer set. TCRdb reanalysed the multiplex PCR reads using MiXCR and keeps one entry per CDR3 protein. The sample has about 500,000 distinct CDR3 sequences, about 15% seen once. In germline, CDR1 is SGHTA, CDR2 FQGTGA. The V end lost 4 bases, the J end lost 5 bases, and 18 bases lay between the germline ends. This CDR3 has 16 amino acids. The source material was blood. This rearrangement joins TRBV7-3 to TRBJ2-1; no clear D gene. The origin of this receptor is a woman between 25 and 40 years old with Graves' ophthalmopathy. The CDR3 here is CASSYLPSTSNNEQFF. In DNA, the CDR3 is TGTGCCAGCAGCTACCTTCCAAGTACATCAAACAATGAGCAGTTCTTC.